Listed below are T cell receptor beta chains from one sample, sequenced in a study of blood T cells in healthy people across ages. TCRdb independently ran MiXCR on the 5' RACE reads; one entry per CDR3 protein. The sample consists of 540,000 or so distinct CDR3 sequences, 25% to 30% of them appearing once. The sequenced material came from blood. All receptors come from a woman in her seventies in good health. Each CDR3 is given with its conserved first and last residue. D genes are given only for firm matches. Some rows mark clone size as missing; the rest say once, few, many or name a class of expanded clone.

>-|TRBJ2-1|-|TRBV6-2/TRBV6-3
CASKEGYEQFF
TGTGCCAGCAAGGAGGGCTATGAGCAGTTCTTC
>-|TRBJ1-3|-|TRBV5-1
CASSVGVSQSTIYF
TGCGCCAGCAGTGTTGGGGTGAGCCAGAGCACCATATATTTT
>-|TRBJ1-2|few|TRBV19
CASSISQINYGYTF
TGTGCCAGTAGTATTAGTCAGATTAACTATGGCTACACCTTC
>-|TRBJ1-5|few|TRBV12-3/TRBV12-4
CASSLGKAVSNQPQHF
TGTGCCAGCAGTTTAGGGAAGGCTGTTAGCAATCAGCCCCAGCATTTT
>-|TRBJ2-3|few|TRBV5-1
CASSLGTPPDTQYF
TGCGCCAGCAGCTTGGGGACGCCGCCAGATACGCAGTATTTT
>TRBD2|TRBJ2-1|few|TRBV27
CASSGRLAGGSNEQFF
TGTGCCAGCAGTGGCAGACTAGCGGGGGGTTCTAATGAGCAGTTCTTC
>-|TRBJ2-6|few|TRBV12-3/TRBV12-4
CASSLARSGASVLTF
TGTGCTAGCAGTTTAGCCCGCTCTGGGGCCAGCGTCCTGACTTTC
>-|TRBJ2-3|-|TRBV10-3
CAISEGGPQYF
TGTGCCATCAGTGAAGGCGGGCCGCAGTATTTT
>-|TRBJ2-7|few|TRBV5-1
CASSMYYEQYF
TGCGCCAGCAGCATGTACTACGAGCAGTACTTC
>-|TRBJ2-7|-|TRBV19
CASSPRAVGSYEQYF
TGTGCCAGTTCCCCCCGGGCTGTTGGGTCCTACGAGCAGTACTTC
>TRBD1|TRBJ1-5|-|TRBV27
CASSLIGQGARGQPQHF
TGTGCCAGCAGTTTAATAGGACAGGGGGCGCGGGGACAGCCCCAGCATTTT
>-|TRBJ2-3|-|TRBV9
CASSVVEGGPSDTQYF
TGTGCCAGCAGCGTAGTTGAGGGGGGGCCTTCAGATACGCAGTATTTT
>-|TRBJ1-4|-|TRBV29-1
CSAGREKLFF
TGCAGCGCCGGAAGGGAAAAACTGTTTTTT
>-|TRBJ2-1|few|TRBV20-1
CSARDPGNEQFF
TGCAGTGCTAGAGATCCGGGGAATGAGCAGTTCTTC
>TRBD1|TRBJ1-1|-|TRBV20-1
CSARDRVLGNTEAFF
TGCAGTGCTAGGGACAGGGTCTTGGGGAACACTGAAGCTTTCTTT
>TRBD2|TRBJ2-5|-|TRBV6-5
CASRSSGGAKTQYF
TGTGCCAGCAGGAGCAGCGGGGGGGCAAAGACCCAGTACTTC
>-|TRBJ1-5|-|TRBV6-2/TRBV6-3
CASSRDVGQPQHF
TGTGCCAGCTCCCGGGATGTTGGTCAGCCCCAGCATTTT
>TRBD1|TRBJ1-3|-|TRBV4-2
CASSQDRVDGNTIYF
TGTGCCAGCAGCCAGGACAGGGTTGACGGAAACACCATATATTTT
>-|TRBJ2-3|-|TRBV7-8
CASSNLGTLASSTDTQYF
TGTGCCAGCAGTAATCTTGGGACTCTCGCATCCTCCACAGATACGCAGTATTTT
>-|TRBJ2-1|few|TRBV3-1
CASRDKGGEQFF
TGTGCCAGCAGGGACAAAGGAGGAGAGCAGTTCTTC
>-|TRBJ1-4|-|TRBV12-3/TRBV12-4
CASSHFLGRGKLFF
TGTGCCAGCAGCCATTTTCTAGGCCGGGGAAAACTGTTTTTT
>-|TRBJ2-3|-|TRBV5-1
CASSLADYRTDTQYF
TGCGCCAGCAGCTTGGCCGACTATCGCACAGATACGCAGTATTTT
>-|TRBJ2-7|-|TRBV7-2
CASTLALGYEQYF
TGTGCCAGCACCCTGGCCTTGGGATACGAGCAGTACTTC
>-|TRBJ1-6|few|TRBV7-3
CASSLTWGTRTDSPLHF
TGTGCCAGCAGCTTAACGTGGGGGACCCGGACAGATTCACCCCTCCACTTT
>TRBD1|TRBJ2-6|few|TRBV9
CASRAGGTGANVLTF
TGTGCCAGCAGAGCAGGGGGCACTGGGGCCAACGTCCTGACTTTC
>-|TRBJ1-1|-|TRBV20-1
CSAGSPGGSTGNTEAFF
TGCAGTGCTGGGTCTCCGGGCGGATCAACAGGAAACACTGAAGCTTTCTTT
>-|TRBJ2-7|-|TRBV6-2/TRBV6-3
CASSYSLGATYEQYF
TGTGCCAGCAGTTACTCGTTGGGGGCCACCTACGAGCAGTACTTC
>-|TRBJ1-2|few|TRBV20-1
CSASDSYGYTF
TGCAGTGCGTCGGACAGCTATGGCTACACCTTC
>-|TRBJ1-1|-|TRBV20-1
CSALEAGFLNTEAFF
TGCAGTGCCCTAGAGGCAGGCTTCTTGAACACTGAAGCTTTCTTT
>TRBD2|TRBJ2-7|few|TRBV12-3/TRBV12-4
CASKGTGGTYEQYF
TGTGCCAGTAAGGGTACGGGGGGTACCTACGAGCAGTACTTC
>-|TRBJ2-3|-|TRBV9
CASSVTTHFTDTQYF
TGTGCCAGCAGCGTAACTACCCACTTCACAGATACGCAGTATTTT
>-|TRBJ1-1|-|TRBV20-1
CSARNSSMNTEAFF
TGCAGTGCTAGAAACAGCTCCATGAACACTGAAGCTTTCTTT
>TRBD1|TRBJ2-7|few|TRBV7-2
CASSYDRGGLYEQYF
TGTGCCAGCAGTTATGACAGGGGTGGTCTCTACGAGCAGTACTTC
>TRBD1|TRBJ1-2|few|TRBV6-2/TRBV6-3
CASRPGQGDNGYTF
TGTGCCAGCAGACCGGGACAGGGAGACAATGGCTACACCTTC
>-|TRBJ2-7|-|TRBV29-1
CSVDYLLWQASKLYEQYF
TGCAGCGTTGACTATCTTCTGTGGCAGGCCAGTAAGCTGTACGAGCAGTACTTC
>-|TRBJ2-7|once|TRBV7-2
CASSFQGGECEQYF
TGTGCCAGCAGCTTCCAGGGGGGGGAATGCGAGCAGTACTTC
>-|TRBJ2-1|few|TRBV7-3
CASSSGDLGGEQFF
TGTGCCAGCAGCTCGGGGGATCTTGGGGGTGAGCAGTTCTTC
>TRBD2|TRBJ2-5|many|TRBV20-1
CSARWGGSQETQYF
TGCAGTGCTAGATGGGGGGGGTCCCAAGAGACCCAGTACTTC
>TRBD2|TRBJ2-3|few|TRBV20-1
CSARVGGGSDTQYF
TGCAGTGCTAGAGTTGGGGGGGGATCAGATACGCAGTATTTT
>-|TRBJ2-6|-|TRBV6-2/TRBV6-3
CASRNRVSGANVLTF
TGTGCCAGCCGAAACAGGGTTTCAGGGGCCAACGTCCTGACTTTC
>TRBD1|TRBJ1-1|-|TRBV2
CASRGDRETEAFF
TGTGCCAGCAGGGGTGACAGGGAAACTGAAGCTTTCTTT
>TRBD2|TRBJ2-1|-|TRBV24-1
CATSDLNGGAYNEQFF
TGTGCCACCAGTGATTTGAACGGGGGGGCCTACAATGAGCAGTTCTTC
>-|TRBJ1-2|-|TRBV20-1
CSARAGGLPAGYTF
TGCAGTGCTAGAGCCGGGGGCCTCCCTGCTGGCTACACCTTC
>-|TRBJ2-5|-|TRBV12-3/TRBV12-4
CASGPPLGETQYF
TGTGCCAGCGGCCCCCCTTTGGGGGAGACCCAGTACTTC
>-|TRBJ2-5|few|TRBV7-3
CASSPMGIQETQYF
TGTGCCAGCAGCCCTATGGGCATCCAAGAGACCCAGTACTTC
>TRBD1|TRBJ2-2|few|TRBV2
CASSQQGASGELFF
TGTGCCAGCAGTCAACAGGGGGCGAGCGGGGAGCTGTTTTTT